The next 30 T cell receptor beta chains were all read from a single sample in a study of OX40 agonist ivuxolimab in advanced cancers. TCRdb's table, derived via immunoSEQ multiplex PCR, lists solely in-frame clones and lacks some. The sample lists roughly 66,000 clones, around 80% occurring once. Material: CD4+ or CD8+ T cells sorted from blood, obtained in a trial of the OX40 agonist ivuxolimab. Source of these receptors: an adult with an advanced solid tumor such as melanoma, head and neck, liver or kidney cancer.

The genes are TRBV19 and TRBJ1-3, with D possibly TRBD1 on 6 matching bases. CDR1 and CDR2 from the germline V gene are LNHDA and SQIVND (reference sequence). V lost 6 bases, J lost 1 base, and 16 bases lay in between. The CDR3 contains 16 residues. CDR3 DNA: TGTGCCAGTAGCCGGGGGACAACTCAATCTGGAAACACCATATATTTT. It yields the protein CASSRGTTQSGNTIYF.

The CDR3 bases are TGTGCCAGCAGTCTGAGGGATACGCAGTATTTT. Its protein product is CASSLRDTQYF. This chain connects TRBV7-8 to TRBJ2-3; no clear D. This CDR3 spans 11 amino acids. CDR1 and CDR2 (germline): SGHVS, FQNEAQ. The V and J ends lost 6 bases and 6 bases respectively, with 7 bases between them.

The chain employs TRBV19 and TRBJ2-5; 9 bases map to TRBD1. This CDR3 is built from 14 residues. Germline CDR1 LNHDA, CDR2 SQIVND (reference sequence). The J segment lost 4 bases and the V segment lost 6 bases, leaving 6 bases of the junction unmatched. As DNA, the CDR3 is TGTGCCAGTAGGAGGGACAGGGCCGCAGAGACCCAGTACTTC. Its protein is CASRRDRAAETQYF.

This clone was counted a single time. The chain combines TRBV29-1 with TRBJ1-1; 8 bases line up with TRBD1. This CDR3 has 13 amino acids. Trimming took 4 bases from V and 8 from J; bases not matched to a gene: 9. Looked up from germline, CDR1 is SQVTM and CDR2 is ANQGSEA. Here the CDR3 DNA reads TGCAGCGTTGGAGGACAGGGTACTTCCGAAGCTTTCTTT. It codes for CSVGGQGTSEAFF.

The rearrangement links TRBV7-2 to TRBJ2-3; no clear D. There are 13 residues in the CDR3. Per germline, CDR1 SGHTA and CDR2 FQGNSA. The germline V and J ends were trimmed by 10 bases and 2 bases, with 13 bases remaining between them. Here the CDR3 DNA reads TGTGCCACCCAACCGAGCTCCACAGATACGCAGTATTTT. Its protein is CATQPSSTDTQYF.

The J gene is TRBJ1-5, the V gene TRBV5-1; tentative D call: TRBD1 (6 bases). This CDR3 contains 14 residues. V was shortened by 3 bases and J by 4 bases, with 11 bases between the two germline ends. The V gene's germline CDR1 is SGHRS and CDR2 YFSETQ. CDR3 bases: TGCGCCAGCAGCTCGACAGGCCTGAATCAGCCCCAGCATTTT. Translating it yields CASSSTGLNQPQHF.

This chain joins TRBV7-8 and TRBJ1-2, with 11 nucleotides matching TRBD1. Germline V CDR1 and CDR2: SGHVS, FQNEAQ. With V trimmed by 2 bases and J by 3 bases, 8 bases remained unmatched. This CDR3 spans 17 amino acids. CDR3 coding DNA: TGTGCCAGCAGCTTAAGGACAGGGGGCGGAAACCACTATGGCTACACCTTC. This encodes CASSLRTGGGNHYGYTF.

The chain uses TRBV28 and TRBJ1-2; TRBD1 matches 8 bases. V dropped 2 bases and J dropped 1; count of bases not matched to a gene: 6. The CDR3 is 16 residues long. CDR1 and CDR2 from the germline V gene are MDHEN and SYDVKM. DNA for the CDR3: TGTGCCAGCAGTTTAGCGGGACAGGCGATTAACTATGGCTACACCTTC. This sequence encodes CASSLAGQAINYGYTF.

The V call is TRBV2, the J call TRBJ1-5; maybe TRBD1 (6 bases). The germline V and J ends were trimmed by 6 bases and 9 bases, with 21 bases remaining between them. The germline CDR1 and CDR2 sequences are SNHLY and FYNNEI. The CDR3 length is 15 residues. CDR3 sequence reads: CASRPVQGVGRPQHF. CDR3 DNA: TGTGCCAGCAGACCAGTACAGGGTGTGGGTCGGCCCCAGCATTTT. The full variable domain, its missing parts supplied by reference TRBV2 and TRBJ1-5, is EPEVTQTPSHQVTQMGQEVILRCVPISNHLYFYWYRQILGQKVEFLVSFYNNEISEKSEIFDDQFSVERPDGSNFTLKIRSTKLEDSAMYFCASRPVQGVGRPQHFGDGTRLSIL.

The J gene is TRBJ2-5, the V gene TRBV5-1; 15 positions match TRBD2. CDR1 and CDR2 (germline): SGHRS, YFSETQ. Germline trimming cut 3 bases from V and 9 bases from J; bases unmatched to any gene: 9. CDR3 size: 16 residues. The DNA of the CDR3 is TGCGCCAGCAGCTCGTCCGGGACTAGCGGGGGGATGGCCCAGTACTTC. It encodes CASSSSGTSGGMAQYF.

The chain combines TRBV6-4 with TRBJ1-1, with 12 bases aligning to TRBD1. V shed 6 bases, J shed 6 bases, and the junction held 5 bases outside the gene matches. This CDR3 spans 14 amino acids. Germline-derived CDR1 and CDR2 are MRHNA and SNTAGT. The CDR3 bases are TGTGCCAGCAGCCCCGGGACAGGGGGCTCTGAAGCTTTCTTT. It is translated as CASSPGTGGSEAFF.

This clone was counted only a few times. The J gene is TRBJ2-7, the V gene TRBV18; possibly TRBD1 for D (5 bases). This CDR3 comprises 14 residues. The germline V gene has CDR1 KGHSH and CDR2 LQKENI. The V gene lost 0 bases and the J gene lost 1 base, with 7 bases spanning the gap. The CDR3 DNA sequence: TGTGCCAGCTCACCACCGGGGCAGTCCTACGAGCAGTACTTC. Encoded protein: CASSPPGQSYEQYF.

V gene TRBV10-3 combines with J gene TRBJ1-2; the D gene is possibly TRBD1 (5 bases). V was cut by 0 bases and J by 8 bases, with 10 bases left in between. The length of the CDR3 is 13 residues. Germline CDR1 is ENHRY and CDR2 is SYGVKD. CDR3 residues: CAISESGQGGYTF. For the CDR3, the DNA is TGTGCCATCAGTGAGTCGGGGCAGGGCGGCTACACCTTC.

V gene TRBV6-6 combines with J gene TRBJ1-6; weak D call: TRBD1 (5 bases). V shed 6 bases and J shed 3 bases, with 12 bases lying between them. This CDR3 is built from 15 residues. Germline CDR1 is MNHNY and CDR2 is SVGAGI (reference sequence). CDR3 DNA: TGTGCCAGCAGCGCTGGAGGGGTCTATAATTCACCCCTCCACTTT. Translating it yields CASSAGGVYNSPLHF.

The chain couples TRBV4-1 to TRBJ1-5; D is unresolved. CDR3 length equals 15 residues. CDR1 is MGHRA and CDR2 is YSYEKL in the germline V gene. V was pared by 0 bases and J by 2 bases, with 8 bases between. CDR3 sequence: CASSQDGSRNQPQHF. As DNA, the CDR3 is TGCGCCAGCAGCCAAGATGGGTCCCGCAATCAGCCCCAGCATTTT.

The chain has TRBV7-3 and TRBJ2-6; 7 bases map to TRBD1. V shed 3 bases, J shed 0 bases, and the junction held 14 bases outside the gene matches. Germline CDR1 SGHTA, CDR2 FQGTGA. This CDR3 contains 20 residues. This chain's CDR3 is CASSLKRTGLRNSGANVLTF. CDR3 in DNA: TGTGCCAGCAGCTTGAAGAGGACAGGTCTAAGGAACTCTGGGGCCAACGTCCTGACTTTC.

This clone has a single count. V gene TRBV7-9 combines with J gene TRBJ1-1; possibly TRBD1 for D (6 bases). There are 15 residues in the CDR3. Trimming removed 5 bases at V and 3 bases at J, with 16 bases between. Germline CDR1 is SEHNR and CDR2 is FQNEAQ (reference sequence). As DNA, the CDR3 is TGTGCCAGCAGCATCTGGGGGGCTAAGGACACTGAAGCTTTCTTT. This sequence encodes CASSIWGAKDTEAFF.

This clone was seen just once. The rearrangement uses TRBV9 and TRBJ1-2, with 7 bases identical to TRBD1. This CDR3 contains 15 residues. From germline, CDR1 is SGDLS and CDR2 YYNGEE. V was clipped by 0 bases and J by 4 bases; unmatched bases: 6. CDR3 coding DNA: TGTGCCAGCAGCGTAGAAGAGGGGGCCTTCTATGGCTACACCTTC. Protein sequence: CASSVEEGAFYGYTF.

The chain employs TRBV23-1 and TRBJ2-7; D may be TRBD1 (6 bases). TRBV23-1 counts as an open reading frame of uncertain function. Trimming shortened V by 3 bases and J by 7 bases, and 22 bases separated the two germline ends. CDR3 length: 16 residues. This CDR3 is CASSQPKNRENNEQYF. CDR3 DNA: TGCGCCAGCAGTCAGCCTAAAAACAGGGAGAATAATGAGCAGTACTTC.

This rearrangement joins TRBV9 to TRBJ1-5; a possible D gene is TRBD1 (5 bases). Germline loops: CDR1 SGDLS, CDR2 YYNGEE. This CDR3 has 15 amino acids. Deletions cut 4 bases from V and 5 bases from J, with 16 bases between. CDR3 DNA sequence: TGTGCCAGCAGCCCCGGGACTATTTTGGATCAGCCCCAGCATTTT. Translating gives CASSPGTILDQPQHF.

The chain combines TRBV7-8 with TRBJ2-1, with 9 nucleotides matching TRBD2. Per germline, CDR1 SGHVS and CDR2 FQNEAQ. V trimming: 5 bases; J trimming: 7 bases; junction bases outside the gene matches: 12. This CDR3 region has 16 residues. The CDR3 DNA is TGTGCCAGCAGCCCATCTAGCGGGGCCGGACAGAATGAGCAGTTCTTC. Translated, it gives CASSPSSGAGQNEQFF.

Here the CDR3 reads CASRSGGGRVLPLHF. CDR3 coding DNA: TGTGCCAGCAGGTCAGGGGGCGGAAGAGTCTTGCCCCTCCACTTT. V is TRBV2 and J is TRBJ1-6, with 8 bases identical to TRBD1. The CDR3 consists of 15 residues. The germline CDR1 and CDR2 sequences are SNHLY and FYNNEI. V lost 6 bases, J lost 13 bases, and 14 bases stayed unmatched.

The V and J genes are TRBV5-6 and TRBJ2-7; 9 positions match TRBD2. Germline V CDR1 and CDR2: SGHDT, YYEEEE. The ends lost 5 bases at V and 3 bases at J; junction bases unmatched: 3. This CDR3 is built from 13 residues. The chain's CDR3 is CASRMTSGYEQYF. The CDR3 bases are TGTGCCAGCAGGATGACTAGCGGCTACGAGCAGTACTTC. The full variable domain, in which reference TRBV5-6 and TRBJ2-7 provide the parts outside the CDR3, is DAGVTQSPTHLIKTRGQQVTLRCSPKSGHDTVSWYQQALGQGPQFIFQYYEEEERQRGNFPDRFSGHQFPNYSSELNVNALLLGDSALYLCASRMTSGYEQYFGPGTRLTVT.

The genes are TRBV9 and TRBJ2-7; 9 positions agree with TRBD2. The V gene's germline CDR1 is SGDLS and CDR2 YYNGEE. The CDR3 extends over 16 amino acids. Unmatched junction bases numbered 11, after V lost 0 bases and J lost 7 bases. The CDR3: CASSVVPRGGWREQYF. The DNA of the CDR3 is TGTGCCAGCAGCGTAGTGCCGCGGGGGGGATGGAGGGAGCAGTACTTC.

J is TRBJ2-1 and V is TRBV4-3; D possibly corresponds to TRBD1 (5 bases). The CDR3 totals 16 residues. Germline lookup yields CDR1 LGHNA and CDR2 YSLEER. V gave up 5 bases and J gave up 8 bases, with 22 bases separating them. This chain's CDR3 is CASSEKTRPGLDEQFF. CDR3 bases: TGCGCCAGCAGCGAAAAAACCCGGCCAGGGCTGGATGAGCAGTTCTTC.

The chain carries TRBV6-1 and TRBJ1-3; D ambiguous. Trimming cost V 2 bases and J 1 base, with 12 bases left between them. Germline CDR1 is MNHNS and CDR2 is SASEGT. The CDR3 runs to 16 residues. The CDR3 DNA reads as TGTGCCAGCAGTGAACAGGCGGAATTTTCTGGAAACACCATATATTTT. This gives the protein CASSEQAEFSGNTIYF.

This chain links TRBV6-5 with TRBJ2-1; the match to TRBD2 covers 8 bases. This CDR3 comprises 16 residues. CDR1 and CDR2 (germline): MNHEY, SVGAGI. V shed 0 bases and J 1 base; nucleotides not matched to a gene: 2. CDR3 residues: CASSYSTGGSYNEQFF. The CDR3, as DNA: TGTGCCAGCAGTTACTCTACGGGGGGGTCCTACAATGAGCAGTTCTTC.

Here the CDR3 reads CSAGQPQHF. CDR3 bases: TGCAGTGCAGGTCAGCCCCAGCATTTT. The gene calls are TRBV20-1 and TRBJ1-5; D not resolved. The V gene lost 6 bases and the J gene lost 6 bases, with 3 bases spanning the gap. CDR1 and CDR2 from the germline V gene are DFQATT and SNEGSKA (reference sequence). The CDR3 has 9 residues.

The table lists this clone with a few counts. The chain employs TRBV19 and TRBJ2-7; 9 nucleotides match TRBD1. The CDR3 consists of 13 residues. From germline, CDR1 is LNHDA and CDR2 SQIVND (reference sequence). The V gene end was trimmed by 4 bases and the J gene end by 5 bases; junction bases not matched to a gene: 3. The CDR3 protein is CASSRDRVHEQYF. Here the CDR3 DNA reads TGTGCCAGTAGTAGGGACAGGGTTCACGAGCAGTACTTC.

The gene calls are TRBV4-1 and TRBJ2-1; 9 bases match TRBD2. The CDR3 has 17 residues. V lost 1 base, J lost 10 bases, and 14 bases stayed unmatched. Germline V gene sequence: CDR1 MGHRA, CDR2 YSYEKL. The CDR3 region is CASSQAPPGGGASEQFF. DNA for the CDR3: TGCGCCAGCAGCCAAGCCCCTCCCGGCGGGGGGGCATCGGAGCAGTTCTTC.